This TCR beta chain comes out of a study of shared clonotypes between healthy human individuals. Across the study: The donor group consisted of a couple of women and a few men, aged 18 to 49. The plates for each donor numbered three CD4 naive, three CD4 memory, two CD8 naive and one CD8 memory.

Germline V gene sequence: CDR1 MDHEN, CDR2 SYDVKM. This CDR3 region has 14 residues. The V gene lost 7 bases and the J gene lost 4 bases, with 16 bases spanning the gap. Some clones are missing from TCRdb's copy, which holds only in-frame ones; the method was immunoSEQ multiplex PCR. The repertoire has fewer than 400,000 clones, 74% of them found once; the top ten carry 10% to 13%. V usage is TRBV28 and J usage is TRBJ1-1, with D maybe TRBD1 (6 bases). The receptor comes from a man under 40 in good health. Sequenced sample: memory CD4+ T cells sorted from blood. Stated subset: CD45RA-negative fraction. CDR3 residues: CASTPGGRGTEAFF. Written as DNA, the CDR3 is TGTGCCAGCACCCCCGGGGGGCGGGGCACTGAAGCTTTCTTT. Looking up the rest from reference TRBV28 and TRBJ1-1 gives the full variable domain: DVKVTQSSRYLVKRTGEKVFLECVQDMDHENMFWYRQDPGLGLRLIYFSYDVKMKEKGDIPEGYSVSREKKERFSLILESASTNQTSMYLCASTPGGRGTEAFFGQGTRLTVV.